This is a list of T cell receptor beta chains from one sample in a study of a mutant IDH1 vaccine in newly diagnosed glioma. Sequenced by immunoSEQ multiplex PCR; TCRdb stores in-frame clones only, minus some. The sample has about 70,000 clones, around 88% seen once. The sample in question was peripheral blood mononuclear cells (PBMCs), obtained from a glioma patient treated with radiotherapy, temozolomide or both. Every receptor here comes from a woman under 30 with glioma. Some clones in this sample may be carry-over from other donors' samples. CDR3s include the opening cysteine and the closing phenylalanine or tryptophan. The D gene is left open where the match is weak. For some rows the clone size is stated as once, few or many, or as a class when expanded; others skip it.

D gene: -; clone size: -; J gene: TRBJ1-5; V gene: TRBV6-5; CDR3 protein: CASSRGIGQPQHF; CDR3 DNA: TGTGCCAGCTCGAGGGGTATAGGCCAGCCCCAGCATTTT
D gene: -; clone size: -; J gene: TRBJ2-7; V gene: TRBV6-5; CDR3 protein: CASCTLQGSYEQYF; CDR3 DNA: TGTGCCAGCTGTACGCTCCAGGGGTCCTACGAGCAGTACTTC
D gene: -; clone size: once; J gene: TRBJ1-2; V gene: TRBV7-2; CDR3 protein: CASSLALNGYTF; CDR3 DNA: TGTGCCAGCAGCTTAGCGCTTAATGGCTACACCTTC
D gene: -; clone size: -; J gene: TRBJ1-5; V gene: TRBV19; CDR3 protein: CASSTRRGNQPQHF; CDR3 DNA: TGTGCCAGTAGTACCCGACGGGGAAATCAGCCCCAGCATTTT
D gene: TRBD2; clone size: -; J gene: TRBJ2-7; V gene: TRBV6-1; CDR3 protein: CATTGTSAFYEQYF; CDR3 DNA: TGTGCCACAACAGGGACTAGCGCTTTCTACGAGCAGTACTTC
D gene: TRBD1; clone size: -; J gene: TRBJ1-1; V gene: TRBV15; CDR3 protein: CATSRDPAGGYTEAFF; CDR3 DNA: TGTGCCACCAGCAGAGATCCCGCAGGGGGATACACTGAAGCTTTCTTT
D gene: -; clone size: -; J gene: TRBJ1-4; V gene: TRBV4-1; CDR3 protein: CASSHWLATNEKLFF; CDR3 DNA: TGCGCCAGCAGCCATTGGTTGGCAACTAATGAAAAACTGTTTTTT
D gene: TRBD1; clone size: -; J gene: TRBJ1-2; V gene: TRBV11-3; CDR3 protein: CASSLQGGALDGYTF; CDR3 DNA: TGTGCCAGCAGCTTACAGGGGGGAGCACTTGATGGCTACACCTTC
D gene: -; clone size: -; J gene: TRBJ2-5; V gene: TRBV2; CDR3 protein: CASRLGGETQYF; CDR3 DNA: TGTGCCAGCCGACTAGGAGGAGAGACCCAGTACTTC
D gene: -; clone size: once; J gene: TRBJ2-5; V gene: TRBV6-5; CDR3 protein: CASNDGPLWAQYF; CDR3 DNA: TGTGCCAGTAACGACGGGCCCCTGTGGGCCCAGTACTTC
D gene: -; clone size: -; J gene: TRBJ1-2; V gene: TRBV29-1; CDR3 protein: CSVEGDPTANYGYTF; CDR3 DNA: TGCAGCGTTGAGGGGGACCCCACAGCTAACTATGGCTACACCTTC
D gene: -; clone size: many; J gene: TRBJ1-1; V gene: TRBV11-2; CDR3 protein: CASSSDRTTSNTEAFF; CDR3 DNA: TGTGCCAGCAGCTCCGACCGGACAACATCGAACACTGAAGCTTTCTTT
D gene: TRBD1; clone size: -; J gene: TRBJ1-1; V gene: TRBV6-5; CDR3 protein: CASSYQIRDRKAFF; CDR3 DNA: TGTGCCAGCAGTTACCAAATCCGGGACAGAAAAGCTTTCTTT
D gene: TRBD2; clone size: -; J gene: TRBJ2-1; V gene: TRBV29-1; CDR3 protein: CSSGAGGPHAHNEQFF; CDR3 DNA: TGCAGCTCCGGAGCGGGAGGGCCCCACGCCCACAATGAGCAGTTCTTC
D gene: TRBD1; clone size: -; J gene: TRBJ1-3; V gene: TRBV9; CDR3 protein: CASSVAGTAYSGNTIYF; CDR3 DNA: TGTGCCAGCAGCGTAGCTGGGACAGCCTACTCTGGAAACACCATATATTTT
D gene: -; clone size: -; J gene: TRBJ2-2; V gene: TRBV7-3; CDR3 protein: CASSFTFGELFF; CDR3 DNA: TGTGCCAGCAGCTTCACTTTCGGGGAGCTGTTTTTT
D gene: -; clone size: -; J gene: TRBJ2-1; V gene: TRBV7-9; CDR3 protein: CASSTPRTIYNEQFF; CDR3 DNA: TGTGCCAGCAGCACGCCTCGGACTATTTACAATGAGCAGTTCTTC
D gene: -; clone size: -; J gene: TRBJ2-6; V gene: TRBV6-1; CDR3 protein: CASSVSPKDSPRPGANVLTF; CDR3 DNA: TGTGCCAGCAGTGTATCCCCGAAGGACAGTCCCAGGCCTGGGGCCAACGTCCTGACTTTC
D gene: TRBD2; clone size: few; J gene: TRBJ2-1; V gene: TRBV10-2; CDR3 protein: CASSVASGRSNEQFF; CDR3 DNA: TGCGCCAGCAGTGTGGCGAGCGGGAGATCCAATGAGCAGTTCTTC
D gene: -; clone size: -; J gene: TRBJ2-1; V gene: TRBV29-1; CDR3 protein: CSGRDVGGRQFF; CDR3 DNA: TGCAGCGGGAGGGATGTCGGGGGAAGGCAGTTCTTC
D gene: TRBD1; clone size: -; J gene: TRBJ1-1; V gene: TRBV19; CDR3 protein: CASSIGTGSMNTEAFF; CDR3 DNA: TGTGCCAGTAGTATAGGGACAGGTAGTATGAACACTGAAGCTTTCTTT
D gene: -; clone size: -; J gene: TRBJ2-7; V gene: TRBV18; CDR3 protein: CASSPYSTGTYEQYF; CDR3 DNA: TGTGCCAGCTCACCATACAGTACCGGAACCTACGAGCAGTACTTC
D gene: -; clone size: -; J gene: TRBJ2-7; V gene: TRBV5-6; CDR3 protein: CASSLGGPSYEQYF; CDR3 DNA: TGTGCCAGCAGCTTGGGGGGCCCGTCCTACGAGCAGTACTTC
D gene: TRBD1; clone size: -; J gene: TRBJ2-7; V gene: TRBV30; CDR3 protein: CAWSAYRGDEQYF; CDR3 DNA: TGTGCCTGGAGTGCTTACAGGGGCGATGAGCAGTACTTC
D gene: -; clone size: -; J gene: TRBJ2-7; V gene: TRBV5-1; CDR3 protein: CASSLARGQAEQYF; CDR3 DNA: TGCGCCAGCAGCTTGGCCAGGGGCCAGGCCGAGCAGTACTTC
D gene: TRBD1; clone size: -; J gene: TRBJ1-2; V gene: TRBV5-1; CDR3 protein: CASSLEGQGNYGYTF; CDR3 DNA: TGCGCCAGCAGCTTGGAGGGACAGGGGAACTATGGCTACACCTTC
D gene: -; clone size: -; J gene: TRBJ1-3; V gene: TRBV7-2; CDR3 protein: CASSLDWGLSGNTIYF; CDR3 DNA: TGTGCCAGCAGCTTAGATTGGGGCCTCTCTGGAAACACCATATATTTT
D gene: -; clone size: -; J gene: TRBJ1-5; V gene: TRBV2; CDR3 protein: CARGGEGNQPQHF; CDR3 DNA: TGTGCCAGAGGGGGGGAGGGCAATCAGCCCCAGCATTTT
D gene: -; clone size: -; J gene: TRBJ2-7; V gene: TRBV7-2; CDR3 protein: CASSLDSGTTSYEQYF; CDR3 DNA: TGTGCCAGCAGCTTAGATTCCGGGACGACGAGCTACGAGCAGTACTTC
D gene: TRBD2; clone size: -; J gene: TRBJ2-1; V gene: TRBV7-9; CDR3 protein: CASRLTSGSHSYNEQFF; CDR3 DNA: TGTGCCAGCAGATTAACTAGCGGGAGCCACTCCTACAATGAGCAGTTCTTC
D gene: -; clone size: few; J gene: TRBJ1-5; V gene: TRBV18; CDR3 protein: CASSPAELSGNQPQHF; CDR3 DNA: TGTGCCAGCTCACCCGCCGAATTGAGCGGCAATCAGCCCCAGCATTTT
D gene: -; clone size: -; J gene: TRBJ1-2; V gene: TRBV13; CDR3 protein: CASSLGQEATF; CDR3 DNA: TGTGCCAGCAGCTTAGGTCAGGAGGCCACCTTC
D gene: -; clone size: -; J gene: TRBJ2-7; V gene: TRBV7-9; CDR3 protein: CASSSKSYEQYF; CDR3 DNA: TGTGCCAGCAGTTCTAAGTCCTACGAGCAGTACTTC
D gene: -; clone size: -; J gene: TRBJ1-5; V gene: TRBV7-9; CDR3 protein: CASSLFGSENQPQHF; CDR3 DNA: TGTGCCAGCAGCTTATTCGGCAGCGAAAATCAGCCCCAGCATTTT
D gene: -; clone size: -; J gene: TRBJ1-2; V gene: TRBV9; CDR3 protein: CASRAGHQNYGYTF; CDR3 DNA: TGTGCCAGCAGGGCGGGACACCAAAACTATGGCTACACCTTC
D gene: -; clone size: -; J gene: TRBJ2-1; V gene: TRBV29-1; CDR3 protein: CSVPGRGSSYNEQFF; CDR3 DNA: TGCAGCGTCCCCGGCAGGGGCAGCTCCTACAATGAGCAGTTCTTC
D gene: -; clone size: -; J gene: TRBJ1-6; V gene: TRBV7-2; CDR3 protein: CASTLDLRSYNSPLHF; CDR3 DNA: TGTGCCAGCACCCTGGACCTCCGCTCCTATAATTCACCCCTCCACTTT
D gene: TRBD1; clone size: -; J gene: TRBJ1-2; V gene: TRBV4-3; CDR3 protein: CASSQDWTGTPNYGYTF; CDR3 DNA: TGCGCCAGCAGCCAAGATTGGACAGGGACACCAAACTATGGCTACACCTTC
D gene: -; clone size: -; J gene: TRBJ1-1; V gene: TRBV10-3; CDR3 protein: CAISESAGGTEAFF; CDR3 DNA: TGTGCCATCAGTGAGTCTGCGGGGGGAACTGAAGCTTTCTTT
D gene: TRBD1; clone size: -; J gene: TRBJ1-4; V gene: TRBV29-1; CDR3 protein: CSVRQGADEKLFF; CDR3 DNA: TGCAGCGTTAGACAGGGGGCGGATGAAAAACTGTTTTTT
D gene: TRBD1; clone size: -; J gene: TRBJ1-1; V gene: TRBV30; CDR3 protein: CAWRDDRGRAFF; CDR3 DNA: TGTGCCTGGAGGGACGACAGGGGGAGAGCTTTCTTT
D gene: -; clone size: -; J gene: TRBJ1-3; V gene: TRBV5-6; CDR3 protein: CASGLRGTQGNTIYF; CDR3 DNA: TGTGCCAGCGGGCTCAGAGGGACCCAGGGAAACACCATATATTTT
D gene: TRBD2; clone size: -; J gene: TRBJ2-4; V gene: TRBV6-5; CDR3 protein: CASSYKAGGLPSIQYF; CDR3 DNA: TGTGCCAGCAGTTACAAGGCGGGAGGCCTCCCCAGCATTCAGTACTTC
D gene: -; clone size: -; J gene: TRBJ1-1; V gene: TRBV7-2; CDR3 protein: CASSLRVLGGLNTEAFF; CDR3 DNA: TGTGCCAGCAGCTTACGCGTCCTTGGGGGGTTGAACACTGAAGCTTTCTTT